The 24 T cell receptor beta chains listed next were all sequenced from one sample in a study of memory CD4+ T cells and cytomegalovirus serostatus. Clones were sequenced by immunoSEQ multiplex PCR, and TCRdb holds only the in-frame ones, with some missing. The repertoire has around 76,000 clones, around four fifths of them found once; the top ten carry approximately 2.4%. Single viable CD3+CD4+CD8-CD45RO+ cells were sorted as the memory CD4+ T cells. Sequencing input: memory CD4+ T cells from blood. Receptors originate from an adult in good health and CMV-seropositive.

The V and J genes are TRBV7-2 and TRBJ2-1; no clear D. The V gene lost 0 bases and the J gene lost 6 bases, with 12 bases spanning the gap. Germline V gene lookup returns CDR1 SGHTA and CDR2 FQGNSA. The CDR3 extends over 15 amino acids. The CDR3 bases are TGTGCCAGCAGCTTAGCGCGGAGACTCGGCAATGAGCAGTTCTTC. Translated, it gives CASSLARRLGNEQFF.

The chain joins TRBV29-1 to TRBJ2-3; D uncertain. Trimming shortened V by 6 bases and J by 6 bases, and 7 bases separated the two germline ends. This CDR3 comprises 10 residues. Germline V gives CDR1 SQVTM, CDR2 ANQGSEA. The CDR3 DNA reads TGCAGCGTGCTGCTGGATACGCAGTATTTT. It encodes CSVLLDTQYF.

The V and J genes are TRBV19 and TRBJ1-2; 7 bases are shared with TRBD1. CDR3 length: 15 amino acids. CDR1 and CDR2 from the germline V gene are LNHDA and SQIVND (reference sequence). V shed 3 bases and J 5 bases; nucleotides not matched to a gene: 9. The CDR3 loop is CASSIWMGQRYGYTF. The DNA of the CDR3 is TGTGCCAGTAGTATCTGGATGGGACAGAGATATGGCTACACCTTC. Complete variable domain (other parts from reference TRBV19 and TRBJ1-2): DGGITQSPKYLFRKEGQNVTLSCEQNLNHDAMYWYRQDPGQGLRLIYYSQIVNDFQKGDIAEGYSVSREKKESFPLTVTSAQKNPTAFYLCASSIWMGQRYGYTFGSGTRLTVV.

The V call is TRBV28, the J call TRBJ2-7; tentative D call: TRBD2 (6 bases). This CDR3 is 14 amino acids long. In germline, CDR1 is MDHEN, CDR2 SYDVKM. V dropped 5 bases and J dropped 2 bases, with 13 bases sitting between them. DNA of the CDR3: TGTGCCAGCAGTCCCCCGGGGGATCCCTACGAGCAGTACTTC. Translated, it gives CASSPPGDPYEQYF.

The V and J genes are TRBV5-4 and TRBJ2-2, with D unclear. The CDR3 totals 14 residues. Germline V gene lookup returns CDR1 SGHNT and CDR2 YYREEE (reference sequence). V gave up 7 bases and J gave up 0 bases, with 10 bases separating them. As DNA, the CDR3 is TGTGCCAGCCAGGAAACCTCGAACACCGGGGAGCTGTTTTTT. Translating it yields CASQETSNTGELFF.

Only a few counts were recorded for this clone. The chain joins TRBV6-1 to TRBJ2-7; tentative D call: TRBD2 (5 bases). The germline V and J ends were trimmed by 7 bases and 9 bases, with 10 bases remaining between them. CDR1 is MNHNS and CDR2 is SASEGT in the germline V gene. The CDR3 consists of 10 residues. The CDR3 region has the DNA TGTGCCAGCAACGAAGGAGGGCAGTACTTC. This sequence encodes CASNEGGQYF.

The chain joins TRBV29-1 to TRBJ1-1, with no clear D. Germline V lookup: CDR1 SQVTM, CDR2 ANQGSEA. This CDR3 is built from 11 residues. The CDR3 is CSGWGGTEAFF. In DNA, the CDR3 is TGCAGTGGATGGGGTGGCACTGAAGCTTTCTTT.

The V call is TRBV19, the J call TRBJ1-4; 7 positions match TRBD1. V was pared by 4 bases and J by 4 bases, with 15 bases of the junction left unmatched. CDR1 LNHDA and CDR2 SQIVND come from the germline V gene (reference sequence). The CDR3 loop spans 18 amino acids. The CDR3, as DNA: TGTGCCAGTAGTACAGGCATCCTACAGGGGCGATATAATGAAAAACTGTTTTTT. Translation gives CASSTGILQGRYNEKLFF.

This chain links TRBV6-5 with TRBJ1-1; possibly TRBD1 for D (5 bases). The CDR3 consists of 13 residues. The V and J ends lost 8 bases and 1 base respectively, with 11 bases between them. CDR1 and CDR2 from the germline V gene are MNHEY and SVGAGI. This chain's CDR3 is CASRRGKNTEAFF. CDR3 coding DNA: TGTGCCAGCCGCCGGGGGAAGAACACTGAAGCTTTCTTT.

The chain combines TRBV7-9 with TRBJ2-1; the D gene is possibly TRBD1 (6 bases). Trimming took off 5 bases at V and 6 bases at J, with 8 bases between the two ends. The CDR3 spans 12 residues. Germline V lookup: CDR1 SEHNR, CDR2 FQNEAQ (reference sequence). The CDR3 DNA sequence: TGTGCCAGCAGCCTACAGGGCAATGAGCAGTTCTTC. Translated, it gives CASSLQGNEQFF.

This rearrangement joins TRBV6-1 to TRBJ2-2; 8 bases are a match to TRBD2. The V segment lost 0 bases and the J segment 6 bases; nucleotides outside the gene matches: 9. Germline V lookup: CDR1 MNHNS, CDR2 SASEGT. CDR3 length: 17 residues. The CDR3 loop reads CASSEAGAGGRAGELFF. CDR3 nucleotides: TGTGCCAGCAGTGAAGCGGGGGCGGGGGGCCGCGCCGGGGAGCTGTTTTTT.

The chain has TRBV18 and TRBJ1-1; unclear D gene. Germline V gives CDR1 KGHSH, CDR2 LQKENI. CDR3 size: 14 residues. Trimming removed 2 bases from V and 6 bases from J, with 13 bases in between. This CDR3 is CASSPAQTSAEAFF. The CDR3 DNA reads TGTGCCAGCTCACCAGCCCAAACGAGCGCTGAAGCTTTCTTT. Filled out from reference TRBV18 and TRBJ1-1, the complete variable domain reads NAGVMQNPRHLVRRRGQEARLRCSPMKGHSHVYWYRQLPEEGLKFMVYLQKENIIDESGMPKERFSAEFPKEGPSILRIQQVVRGDSAAYFCASSPAQTSAEAFFGQGTRLTVV.

The chain is built from TRBV7-9 and TRBJ2-2; tentative D call: TRBD2 (5 bases). This CDR3 contains 15 residues. V was cut by 1 base and J by 3 bases, with 9 bases left in between. Germline CDR1 SEHNR, CDR2 FQNEAQ (reference sequence). The CDR3: CASSLVRGHTGELFF. CDR3 in DNA: TGTGCCAGCAGCTTAGTTCGGGGTCACACCGGGGAGCTGTTTTTT.

This clone has just a few counts. The sample has other DNA sequences that encode this CDR3 too. The V call is TRBV7-9, the J call TRBJ1-1; no definite D call. Germline V lookup: CDR1 SEHNR, CDR2 FQNEAQ (reference sequence). V lost 5 bases and J lost 0, with 7 bases in between. This CDR3 is 13 amino acids long. This chain's CDR3 is CASSLDMNTEAFF. For the CDR3, the DNA is TGTGCCAGCAGCCTCGATATGAACACTGAAGCTTTCTTT.

There are a few counts of this clone. The chain joins TRBV5-5 to TRBJ2-7; 7 positions match TRBD2. Germline trimming cut 0 bases from V and 2 bases from J; bases unmatched to any gene: 11. The CDR3 loop spans 17 amino acids. Germline loops: CDR1 SGHKS, CDR2 YYEKEE (reference sequence). CDR3 amino acids: CASSLVPTRETTYEQYV. The DNA of the CDR3 is TGTGCCAGCAGCTTGGTTCCAACGCGGGAGACCACCTACGAGCAGTACGTC.

This chain joins TRBV5-1 and TRBJ2-3; D might be TRBD2 (6 bases). Trimming left V 0 bases short and J 4 bases short, with 12 bases between. The CDR3 runs to 15 residues. Per the germline V gene, CDR1 is SGHRS and CDR2 is YFSETQ. The CDR3 is CASSLGGVGADTQYF. CDR3 coding DNA: TGCGCCAGCAGCTTGGGCGGGGTTGGTGCAGATACGCAGTATTTT.

The rearrangement joins TRBV2 to TRBJ2-1; 8 bases fit TRBD2. CDR3 length: 14 amino acids. Per the germline V gene, CDR1 is SNHLY and CDR2 is FYNNEI. Unmatched junction bases numbered 8, after V lost 11 bases and J lost 2 bases. The CDR3 sequence: CAGLAGGAYNEQFF. The CDR3 DNA reads TGTGCCGGGTTGGCGGGAGGTGCCTACAATGAGCAGTTCTTC.

V gene TRBV10-3 combines with J gene TRBJ2-1, with 10 nucleotides matching TRBD2. This CDR3 is built from 14 residues. The junction had 8 bases not matched to a gene; V was cut back by 11 bases and J by 4 bases. CDR1 is ENHRY, CDR2 SYGVKD, per germline. CDR3 coding DNA: TGTGCCCACGGAGCGGGAGGGATGTACAATGAGCAGTTCTTC. It codes for CAHGAGGMYNEQFF.

This chain connects TRBV5-4 to TRBJ1-1; no reliable D call. Germline V gene data show CDR1 as SGHNT and CDR2 as YYREEE (reference sequence). The V end lost 0 bases, the J end lost 0 bases, and 9 bases lay between the germline ends. The CDR3 is 15 amino acids. The CDR3 reads CASSLASQVNTEAFF. The CDR3 bases are TGTGCCAGCAGCTTGGCTTCGCAGGTGAACACTGAAGCTTTCTTT.

The rearrangement joins TRBV6-5 to TRBJ2-5; D not resolved. Trimming left V 0 bases short and J 4 bases short, with 0 bases between. This CDR3 has 11 amino acids. The germline V gene encodes CDR1 MNHEY and CDR2 SVGAGI. The CDR3 is CASSYSETQYF. CDR3 nucleotides: TGTGCCAGCAGTTACTCAGAGACCCAGTACTTC.

The J gene is TRBJ2-5, the V gene TRBV10-1; unclear D gene. This CDR3 region has 13 residues. CDR1 and CDR2 from the germline V gene are WNHNN and SYGVQD (reference sequence). V was pared by 4 bases and J by 1 base, with 7 bases between. The CDR3 here is CASSGTFQETQYF. The CDR3 nucleotides read TGCGCCAGCAGTGGGACCTTCCAAGAGACCCAGTACTTC.

The chain recombines TRBV13 with TRBJ2-1; TRBD2 matches at 7 bases. The CDR3 spans 15 residues. From germline, CDR1 is PRHDT and CDR2 FYEKMQ (reference sequence). Unmatched junction bases numbered 6, after V lost 5 bases and J lost 2 bases. The CDR3 sequence: CASSTLAVAYNEQFF. The DNA of the CDR3 is TGTGCCAGCAGCACCCTAGCGGTAGCCTACAATGAGCAGTTCTTC. Full variable domain (rest looked up from reference TRBV13 and TRBJ2-1): AAGVIQSPRHLIKEKRETATLKCYPIPRHDTVYWYQQGPGQDPQFLISFYEKMQSDKGSIPDRFSAQQFSDYHSELNMSSLELGDSALYFCASSTLAVAYNEQFFGPGTRLTVL.

The chain joins TRBV2 to TRBJ2-7; 7 bases map to TRBD1. Losses at the gene ends were 0 bases for V and 6 bases for J; bases not matched to a gene: 8. Germline lookup yields CDR1 SNHLY and CDR2 FYNNEI. This CDR3 contains 15 residues. This CDR3 reads CASSEAIGGRGEQYF. CDR3 DNA: TGTGCCAGCAGTGAAGCGATAGGGGGCAGGGGCGAGCAGTACTTC.

The chain couples TRBV7-2 to TRBJ1-3; 9 bases line up with TRBD1. This CDR3 region has 15 residues. Per germline, CDR1 SGHTA and CDR2 FQGNSA. Trimming cost V 4 bases and J 6 bases; bases outside gene matches: 7. As DNA, the CDR3 is TGTGCCAGCAGCTCCCCTGGGACAGGGCTAAACACCATATATTTT. It specifies CASSSPGTGLNTIYF.